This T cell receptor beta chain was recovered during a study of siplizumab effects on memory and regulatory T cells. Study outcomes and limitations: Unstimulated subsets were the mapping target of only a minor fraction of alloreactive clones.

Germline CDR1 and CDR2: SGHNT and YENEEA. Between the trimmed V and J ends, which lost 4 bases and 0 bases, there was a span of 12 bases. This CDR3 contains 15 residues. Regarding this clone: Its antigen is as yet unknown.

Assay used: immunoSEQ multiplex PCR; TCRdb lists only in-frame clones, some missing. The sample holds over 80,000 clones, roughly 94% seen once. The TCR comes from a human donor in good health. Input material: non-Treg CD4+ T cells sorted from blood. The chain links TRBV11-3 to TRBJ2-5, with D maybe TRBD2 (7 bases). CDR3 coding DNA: TGTGCCAGCAGCTACCGGGGGGCGTACCAAGAGACCCAGTACTTC. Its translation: CASSYRGAYQETQYF.